This T cell receptor beta chain was profiled in a study of shared clonotypes between healthy human individuals. Generated by immunoSEQ multiplex PCR, the TCRdb table keeps only in-frame clones and is missing some. The sample carries approximately 1,000,000 clones, approximately 80% recorded once. CDR1 and CDR2 (germline): LNHNV, YYDKDF (reference sequence). V was cut by 3 bases and J by 0 bases, with 18 bases left in between. This CDR3 has 17 amino acids. Material for sequencing was memory CD4+ T cells from PBMCs. Documented subset: CD45RA-negative fraction. This sequence joins TRBV15 and TRBJ2-7; D gene ambiguous. The TCR comes from a man between 18 and 35 years old in good health. Some clones in this sample may be carry-over from other donors' samples. The CDR3 region is CATSRSLDAESSYEQYF. As DNA, the CDR3 is TGTGCCACCAGCAGGAGTCTCGATGCGGAGAGCTCCTACGAGCAGTACTTC.